This entry lists 13 T cell receptor beta chains sequenced from one sample in a study of T cell responses to AZD1222 COVID-19 vaccine. Clones were sequenced by immunoSEQ multiplex PCR, and TCRdb holds only the in-frame ones, with some missing. The sample yields just over 150,000 clones, approximately 90% seen once. This material consisted of peripheral blood, taken 28 days after the second AZD1222 dose. All receptors derive from an adult who received the AZD1222 COVID-19 vaccine.

This clone has just a few counts. The chain couples TRBV12-3 or TRBV12-4 to TRBJ2-7; the D gene could be TRBD1 or TRBD2 (6 bases each). Trimming left V 2 bases short and J 9 bases short, with 14 bases between. The CDR3 spans 13 residues. In DNA, the CDR3 is TGTGCCAGCAGTTTAACCGGGGGCCACTGGCAGTACTTC. Protein: CASSLTGGHWQYF.

The chain uses TRBV24-1 and TRBJ1-2; D uncertain. In germline, CDR1 is KGHDR, CDR2 SFDVKD. The CDR3 sequence is 12 residues long. V dropped 6 bases and J dropped 6 bases, with 10 bases sitting between them. The CDR3 DNA sequence: TGTGCCACCAGTTCCGATGGACATGGCTACACCTTC. Its translation is CATSSDGHGYTF.

This chain links TRBV30 with TRBJ2-7, with D perhaps matching TRBD1 or TRBD2 (5 bases each). V was clipped by 1 base and J by 2 bases, with 27 bases between them. This CDR3 has 19 amino acids. CDR1 and CDR2 (germline): GTSNPN, SVGIG (reference sequence). CDR3 protein: CAWSAAGRGLRGSTYEQYF. CDR3 bases: TGTGCCTGGAGTGCCGCCGGACGCGGGTTGAGGGGCTCCACCTACGAGCAGTACTTC.

Only one count was recorded for this clone. V usage is TRBV10-3 and J usage is TRBJ2-7; D may be TRBD1 (6 bases). The CDR3 length is 16 residues. With 2 bases removed from V and 0 bases from J, the gap between germline ends came to 14 bases. The germline CDR1 and CDR2 sequences are ENHRY and SYGVKD. CDR3 protein: CAISEGDTSSSYEQYF. DNA for the CDR3: TGTGCCATCAGTGAGGGGGACACCTCATCCTCCTACGAGCAGTACTTC.

This rearrangement joins TRBV30 to TRBJ1-2, with a possible D match to TRBD1 (5 bases). The ends were cut back, 2 bases at V and 7 bases at J, with 17 bases in the middle. The V gene's germline CDR1 is GTSNPN and CDR2 SVGIG (reference sequence). The CDR3 has 14 amino acids. DNA of the CDR3: TGTGCCTGGAGTCCGACAGATGCCTTCGGTGGCTACACCTTC. It translates to CAWSPTDAFGGYTF.

This rearrangement joins TRBV6-6 to TRBJ1-5, with TRBD1 matching over 8 bases. The length of the CDR3 is 17 residues. Germline CDR1 MNHNY, CDR2 SVGAGI (reference sequence). Trimming removed 5 bases from V and 1 base from J; junction bases left unmatched: 10. CDR3 in DNA: TGTGCCAGCAGTCCGGGACAGGTTGGGCTAAGCAATCAGCCCCAGCATTTT. Its translation: CASSPGQVGLSNQPQHF.

The chain recombines TRBV19 with TRBJ2-3; the D gene is possibly TRBD2 (7 bases). Germline CDR1 LNHDA, CDR2 SQIVND (reference sequence). This CDR3 has 12 residues. The V end was cut by 11 bases, the J end by 2 bases, with 11 bases between. This chain's CDR3 is CAAGAFTDTQYF. The CDR3 bases are TGTGCCGCGGGGGCGTTCACAGATACGCAGTATTTT.

The rearrangement joins TRBV19 to TRBJ2-5; D might be TRBD2 (6 bases). CDR3 length: 16 amino acids. Trimming took off 5 bases at V and 5 bases at J, with 21 bases between the two ends. Germline CDR1 reads LNHDA; CDR2 reads SQIVND (reference sequence). CDR3 sequence: CASSPRGQASGETQYF. CDR3 bases: TGTGCCAGTAGTCCACGTGGGCAGGCAAGCGGGGAGACCCAGTACTTC.

J is TRBJ1-5 and V is TRBV30; D is ambiguous. Looked up from germline, CDR1 is GTSNPN and CDR2 is SVGIG (reference sequence). The CDR3 contains 15 residues. Trimming pared 0 bases from V and 0 bases from J, leaving 9 bases between. The CDR3 is CAWSVKGYSNQPQHF. The CDR3, as DNA: TGTGCCTGGAGTGTTAAAGGGTATAGCAATCAGCCCCAGCATTTT.

J is TRBJ2-7 and V is TRBV5-4, with 8 bases that match TRBD2. V shed 0 bases, J shed 6 bases, and the junction held 8 bases outside the gene matches. The germline CDR1 and CDR2 sequences are SGHNT and YYREEE (reference sequence). The CDR3 spans 15 residues. The DNA for the CDR3 is TGTGCCAGCAGCTTGGAGTCCGGGAGGGCCTTCGAGCAGTACTTC. Amino acid sequence: CASSLESGRAFEQYF.

V gene TRBV7-2 combines with J gene TRBJ2-5; D is unresolved. The CDR3 contains 14 residues. With 1 base removed from V and 2 bases from J, the gap between germline ends came to 8 bases. The germline V gene has CDR1 SGHTA and CDR2 FQGNSA. CDR3 amino acids: CASSLDKLQETQYF. The CDR3 DNA follows: TGTGCCAGCAGCTTAGACAAGTTACAAGAGACCCAGTACTTC.

In this sample, this clone turned up once. V and J are TRBV19 and TRBJ2-1; TRBD2 matches at 13 bases. The CDR3 is 19 amino acids. From germline, CDR1 is LNHDA and CDR2 SQIVND (reference sequence). Trimming at V came to 3 bases and at J to 0 bases, leaving 8 bases not matched to a gene. The CDR3 DNA reads as TGTGCCAGTAGTATGGAATGGACTAGCGGGAGTGGCTCCTACAATGAGCAGTTCTTC. This gives the protein CASSMEWTSGSGSYNEQFF.

J is TRBJ2-5 and V is TRBV6-2 or TRBV6-3; 7 bases map to TRBD1. Looked up from germline, CDR1 is MNHEY and CDR2 is SVGEGT. The CDR3 runs 14 residues. J lost 1 base, V lost 6 bases, and 5 bases had no gene match. DNA for the CDR3: TGTGCCAGCAGCATCCGGGACAGCCAAGAGACCCAGTACTTC. The encoded protein is CASSIRDSQETQYF.